This T cell receptor beta chain was sequenced during a study of blood T cell repertoires in COVID-19. Only in-frame clones appear in the TCRdb table, and some are missing; sequencing was by immunoSEQ multiplex PCR. This table has over 200,000 clones, around 90% appearing once. V shed 3 bases, J shed 8 bases, and the junction held 4 bases outside the gene matches. CDR3 length: 16 amino acids. Germline loops: CDR1 SGHNT, CDR2 YYREEE (reference sequence). What was sequenced was peripheral blood. The clonotype was recovered from a man in his fifties or sixties who had recovered from COVID-19. The chain carries TRBV5-4 and TRBJ2-2; 16 bases are shared with TRBD2. This CDR3 is CASSSGLAGGPGELFF. DNA for the CDR3: TGTGCCAGCAGCTCGGGACTAGCGGGGGGGCCGGGGGAGCTGTTTTTT.